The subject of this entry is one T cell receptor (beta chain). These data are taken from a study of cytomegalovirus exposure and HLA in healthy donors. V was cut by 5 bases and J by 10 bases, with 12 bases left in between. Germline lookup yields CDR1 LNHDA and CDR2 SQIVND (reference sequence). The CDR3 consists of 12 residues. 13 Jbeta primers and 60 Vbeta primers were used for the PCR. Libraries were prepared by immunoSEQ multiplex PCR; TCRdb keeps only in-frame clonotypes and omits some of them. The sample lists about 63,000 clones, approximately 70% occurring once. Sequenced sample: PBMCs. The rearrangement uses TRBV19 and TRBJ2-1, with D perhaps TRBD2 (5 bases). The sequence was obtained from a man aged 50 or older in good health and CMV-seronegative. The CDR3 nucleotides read TGTGCCAGTAGTCTGACACGGAGGGAGCAGTTCTTC. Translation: CASSLTRREQFF. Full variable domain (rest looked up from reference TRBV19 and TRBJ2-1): DGGITQSPKYLFRKEGQNVTLSCEQNLNHDAMYWYRQDPGQGLRLIYYSQIVNDFQKGDIAEGYSVSREKKESFPLTVTSAQKNPTAFYLCASSLTRREQFFGPGTRLTVL.